Sequencing of this TCR beta chain was carried out in a study of cytomegalovirus exposure and HLA in healthy donors. Germline trimming cut 1 base from V and 4 bases from J; bases unmatched to any gene: 7. The CDR3 has 16 residues. Germline assignment: CDR1 SEHNR and CDR2 FQNEAQ (reference sequence). Libraries were prepared by immunoSEQ multiplex PCR; TCRdb keeps only in-frame clonotypes and omits some of them. Here the sample spans under 400,000 clones, just over 85% being singletons. The sequence came from a woman in her late teens or twenties in good health and CMV-seronegative. The chain combines TRBV7-9 with TRBJ1-2, with 9 bases aligning to TRBD1. Input material: PBMCs. The CDR3 region has the DNA TGTGCCAGCAGCTTAGTTTGGGACAGGGTTCCCTATGGCTACACCTTC. It yields the protein CASSLVWDRVPYGYTF.